The entry below gives a single T cell receptor beta chain sequence along with its context. Sequencing used immunoSEQ multiplex PCR; TCRdb keeps in-frame clones, though not all of them. Of 80,000 or so clones listed, about 90% were seen once; the top ten hold 0.95% to 1.3%. The entry originates in a study of blood T cell repertoires in COVID-19. Trimming cost V 5 bases and J 7 bases; bases outside gene matches: 4. Germline loops: CDR1 SGHTS, CDR2 YDEGEE. The length of the CDR3 is 12 residues. The V call is TRBV5-8, the J call TRBJ2-5; 8 nucleotides line up with TRBD1. The sequencing input was peripheral blood. The sequence was obtained from a woman aged 45 to 65 in a cohort sampled during active COVID-19. Written as DNA, the CDR3 is TGTGCCAGCAGAGGACAGGGTGCGACCCAGTACTTC. This codes for CASRGQGATQYF. The whole variable domain, filled in from reference TRBV5-8 and TRBJ2-5, reads EAGVTQSPTHLIKTRGQQATLRCSPISGHTSVYWYQQALGLGLQFLLWYDEGEERNRGNFPPRFSGRQFPNYSSELNVNALELEDSALYLCASRGQGATQYFGPGTRLLVL.